This TCR beta chain stems from a study of technical replicates of blood from a few donors. Clones were read by immunoSEQ multiplex PCR, and TCRdb kept only the in-frame ones, dropping some. The data contain roughly 100,000 clones, approximately 95% of them seen just once; the ten biggest clones take up 0.34%. Sequenced input: T cells isolated from PBMCs. The sequence was collected from a human donor in good health.

The DNA for the CDR3 is TGTGCCAGCCGAGATCGGGGACTTAGCAATCAGCCCCAGCATTTT. This translates into CASRDRGLSNQPQHF. The chain joins TRBV27 to TRBJ1-5; D is perhaps TRBD1 (5 bases). The length of the CDR3 is 15 residues. The V end was cut by 8 bases, the J end by 0 bases, with 14 bases between. Germline V gives CDR1 MNHEY, CDR2 SMNVEV (reference sequence).